This T cell receptor beta chain comes out of a study of graft-versus-host responses after intestinal transplantation (dated by TCRdb to 2020 to 2022). Study-wide context: Multivisceral, liver-intestinal, or isolated intestinal transplants were received by the recipients. After intestinal transplantation, graft-versus-host and host-versus-graft alloreactive T cell clones in the graft, circulation and bone marrow were tracked using bulk TCR-beta CDR3 sequencing. A cohort of approximately 23 intestinal transplant recipients, including one retransplant, was enrolled, and a few patients lacking pretransplant specimens were excluded. Alloreactive clones were identified by sequencing pre-transplant mixed lymphocyte reaction products and comparing them with unstimulated pre-transplant donor and recipient T cells. Rather than being sequenced by the commercial service, samples from a few later patients were sequenced in-house on an Illumina MiSeq and processed with MiXCR. All recipients received anti-thymocyte globulin induction followed by maintenance tacrolimus and steroids for about three years. Donor T cell macrochimerism was defined as a peak of at least 4% donor T cells among recipient peripheral blood mononuclear cells. Broader findings and caveats from the paper: Early after transplant, declines in HvG clones were associated with peak levels of circulating GvH clones. The relatively low number and heterogeneity of intestinal transplant patients limited the conclusions. Patients with donor T cell macrochimerism had high GvH to HvG T cell clonal ratios in their allografts. GvH clones turned up in recipient bone marrow, with some appearing earlier in ileal mucosa or blood, a pattern consistent with an intestinal mucosal origin.

Points on this clone: The specificity of this receptor is unknown. No per-base quality is available; no much larger clone lies one base away.

The time point label for this specimen denotes: cells obtained before transplantation from donor or recipient. CD3+CD4+ and CD3+CD8+ populations were FACS-sorted from unstimulated pre-transplant donor and recipient cells taken from spleen or lymph nodes. To prepare the library, the immunoSEQ multiplex PCR assay was applied. For most patients, genomic DNA was isolated with the Qiagen DNeasy Blood and Tissue Kit and sent frozen to Adaptive Biotechnologies for TCR sequencing. High-throughput TCR-beta CDR3 sequencing of genomic DNA from most patients was performed by Adaptive Biotechnologies. As for how the authors treated the data: TCR sequencing data for approximately 17 patients were retrieved from Adaptive's ImmunoSEQ software; a few other patients were processed with MiXCR and VDJtools. CD4 versus CD8 sorting errors were corrected by removing sequences found in both subsets at a frequency ratio below 5:1. CDR3 nucleotide sequences shared between donor and recipient were removed because their origin could not be assigned. To count as alloreactive, a clone needed at least 2-fold expansion over unstimulated cells and a minimum CFSE-low frequency of 0.002% (template counts) or 0.001% (read counts). Mappable clones were those detected in sequenced pre-transplant spleen, lymph node, or MLR CFSE-low populations of the donor or recipient. Cumulative frequency of alloreactive clones was calculated as a percentage of all sequences weighted by copy number. TCRdb mirrors the immuneACCESS table, restricted to in-frame sequences. Some clones are absent from its copies; in checked studies, under half trace to an unresolved V gene, and the reason for the others is unknown. The V and J calls and clone size come from that table; D and trimming were worked out from the DNA. In all, the sample holds 80,000 to 95,000 clones, and roughly 91% of those were seen once. Together, the top ten hold 1.5% to 2.5% of the sample.

For this chain, trimming is 5 bases at the V end and 5 bases at the J end, and the number of junction bases without a gene match is 7. From the germline V gene (reference sequence), CDR1 is LNHDA and CDR2 is SQIVND. There are 15 amino acids in the CDR3, from cysteine to phenylalanine inclusive. Kept here is only the CDR3 DNA, which spans 45 bases and is read in frame from base 1. The rearranged segments are TRBV19 and TRBJ2-2; 8 junctional bases match TRBD1. Source: unstimulated CD8+ T cells sorted from spleen or lymph node cells, taken before intestinal transplant. The sequence came from a human donor who received an intestinal transplant. The CDR3 region: CASSGDRPVTGELFF. The DNA sequence is given as TGTGCCAGTAGTGGGGACAGGCCTGTTACCGGGGAGCTGTTTTTT.